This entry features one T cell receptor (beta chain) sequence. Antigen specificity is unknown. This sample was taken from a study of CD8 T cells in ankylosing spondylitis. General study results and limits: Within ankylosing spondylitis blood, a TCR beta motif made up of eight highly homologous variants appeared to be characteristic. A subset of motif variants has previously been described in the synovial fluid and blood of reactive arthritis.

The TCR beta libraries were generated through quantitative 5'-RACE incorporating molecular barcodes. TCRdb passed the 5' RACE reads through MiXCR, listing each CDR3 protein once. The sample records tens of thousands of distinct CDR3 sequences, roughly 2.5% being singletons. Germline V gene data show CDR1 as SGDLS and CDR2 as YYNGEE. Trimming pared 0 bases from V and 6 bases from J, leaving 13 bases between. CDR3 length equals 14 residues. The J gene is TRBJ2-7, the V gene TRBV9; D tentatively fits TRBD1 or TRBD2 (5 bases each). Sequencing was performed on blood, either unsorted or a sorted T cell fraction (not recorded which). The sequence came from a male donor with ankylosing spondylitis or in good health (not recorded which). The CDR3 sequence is CASSVGGTGFEQYF. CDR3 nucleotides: TGTGCCAGCAGCGTAGGAGGGACCGGCTTCGAGCAGTACTTC.